A selection of T cell receptor beta chains follows, all from one sample in a study of vaccination and CD4 T cells after COVID-19. TCRdb called the PCR reads again in MiXCR, with one record for every CDR3 protein. The sample records about 12,000 distinct CDR3 sequences, 35% to 45% being singletons. No cognate antigen is known for these TCRs. The sequenced material came from cultured CD4+ T cells from blood. The receptors originated from a human donor with COVID-19. Both conserved end residues are part of each CDR3. The D gene is left open where the match is weak. Clone size is given for some rows only: seen once, a few or many times, or a class if the clone is expanded.

j_call d_call v_call clone_size cdr3_aa cdr3_nt
TRBJ1-3 TRBD1 TRBV7-9 - CASSAGGSGNTIYF TGCGCCAGCAGCGCAGGGGGAAGTGGAAACACCATATATTTT
TRBJ1-1 - TRBV7-9 - CASRPGWGAPRAEAFF TGTGCCAGCAGACCGGGTTGGGGGGCGCCTCGGGCTGAAGCTTTCTTT
TRBJ1-1 - TRBV20-1 few CSAGAIGRPNTEAFF TGCAGTGCTGGAGCCATCGGACGGCCGAACACTGAAGCTTTCTTT
TRBJ2-1 TRBD2 TRBV10-1 - CASSPPGGAGEQFF TGCGCCAGCAGCCCCCCGGGGGGGGCTGGGGAGCAGTTCTTC
TRBJ1-5 TRBD1 TRBV19 few CASKDRADQPQHF TGTGCCAGTAAGGACAGGGCGGATCAGCCCCAGCATTTT
TRBJ1-5 - TRBV25-1 - CASSKGGLNQPQHF TGTGCCAGCAGTAAGGGGGGACTTAATCAGCCCCAGCATTTT
TRBJ1-1 TRBD1 TRBV6-1 few CASKRTGGITEAFF TGTGCCAGCAAAAGGACAGGGGGCATAACTGAAGCTTTCTTT
TRBJ1-2 TRBD1 TRBV6-1 - CASTAGTGGYGYTF TGTGCCAGCACAGCCGGGACAGGGGGATATGGCTACACCTTC
TRBJ2-5 - TRBV11-2 - CASSLDKGGAIQETQYF TGTGCCAGCAGCTTAGACAAAGGGGGGGCGATCCAAGAGACCCAGTACTTC
TRBJ2-4 - TRBV14 - CASSQDQVQNLGAKNIQYF TGTGCCAGCAGCCAAGATCAGGTGCAGAACCTAGGAGCCAAAAACATTCAGTACTTC
TRBJ2-6 - TRBV7-3 - CASSQRGAGTHISGANVLTF TGCGCCAGCAGCCAGAGGGGGGCAGGGACTCACATCTCTGGGGCCAACGTCCTGACTTTC
TRBJ1-5 TRBD1 TRBV5-3 few CARSRDRGTAAQPQHF TGTGCCAGAAGCAGGGACAGGGGAACAGCTGCTCAGCCCCAGCATTTT
TRBJ1-6 - TRBV11-3 - CASSRAQPLNSPLHF TGTGCCAGCAGCCGCGCCCAGCCCCTCAATTCACCCCTCCACTTT
TRBJ2-1 - TRBV11-2 - CASSLPAAPTYNEQFF TGTGCCAGCAGCCTACCAGCGGCTCCAACCTACAATGAGCAGTTCTTC
TRBJ1-5 TRBD1 TRBV19 few CASTGRGLGNQPQHF TGTGCCAGTACCGGGAGGGGGCTGGGCAATCAGCCCCAGCATTTT
TRBJ2-7 TRBD1 TRBV6-5 - CASSYHPGQNHYEQYF TGTGCCAGCAGTTACCACCCGGGACAGAACCACTACGAGCAGTACTTC
TRBJ2-2 - TRBV6-2/TRBV6-3 few CASSPPGELFF TGTGCCAGCAGTCCTCCCGGGGAGCTGTTTTTT
TRBJ2-7 - TRBV7-2 few CASSFIPTSANSYEQYF TGTGCCAGCAGCTTTATTCCTACTAGTGCCAACTCCTACGAGCAGTACTTC
TRBJ2-2 - TRBV7-9 few CASSLVRISTGELFF TGTGCCAGCAGCTTAGTGCGGATCTCCACCGGGGAGCTGTTTTTT
TRBJ1-2 - TRBV12-3/TRBV12-4 - CASSFSSGLGDYGYTF TGTGCCAGCAGTTTTAGCTCGGGACTGGGAGATTATGGCTACACCTTC